This T cell receptor (beta chain) was sequenced for a study of T cells in Graves' hyperthyroidism and ophthalmopathy. An approximately 9.8 ml volume of fresh peripheral blood provided the PBMCs. This clonotype was observed a few times. RNA transcripts were the template for amplifying TCR beta CDR3 regions. First-round RT-PCR targeting the TCR CDR3 was performed with the HTBI primer set. Using its own MiXCR run on the multiplex PCR reads, TCRdb lists one record per CDR3 protein. Among 270,000 or so distinct CDR3 sequences listed, 12% to 15% were seen once. The CDR3 is made up of 17 amino acids. Trimming cost V 5 bases and J 4 bases; bases outside gene matches: 13. Germline assignment: CDR1 SEHNR and CDR2 FQNEAQ (reference sequence).

The chain combines TRBV7-9 with TRBJ2-2; TRBD1 aligns across 7 bases. Sequenced input: blood. This TCR was sampled from a woman in her 50s with Graves' hyperthyroidism that later progressed to Graves' ophthalmopathy. The CDR3 DNA reads TGTGCCAGCAGCCCCATCGGACAGGCGTCGGCCACCGGGGAGCTGTTTTTT. It encodes CASSPIGQASATGELFF.